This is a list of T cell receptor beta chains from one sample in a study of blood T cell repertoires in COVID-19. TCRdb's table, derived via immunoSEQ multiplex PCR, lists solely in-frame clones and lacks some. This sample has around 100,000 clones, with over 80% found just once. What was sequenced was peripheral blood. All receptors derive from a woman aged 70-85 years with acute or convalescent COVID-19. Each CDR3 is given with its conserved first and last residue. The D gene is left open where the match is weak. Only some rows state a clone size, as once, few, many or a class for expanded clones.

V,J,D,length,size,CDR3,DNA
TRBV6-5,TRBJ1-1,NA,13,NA,CASTNNRDTEAFF,TGTGCCAGCACAAACAACCGGGACACTGAAGCTTTCTTT
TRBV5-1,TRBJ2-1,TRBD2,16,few,CASSASSGRGFGEQFF,TGCGCCAGCAGCGCCTCGAGCGGGAGAGGGTTTGGAGAGCAGTTCTTC
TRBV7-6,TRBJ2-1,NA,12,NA,CASSASRNEQFF,TGTGCCAGCAGCGCCTCTAGGAATGAGCAGTTCTTC
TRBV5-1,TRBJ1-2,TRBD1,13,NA,CASSLEDRAGYTF,TGCGCCAGCAGCTTGGAGGACAGGGCCGGCTACACCTTC
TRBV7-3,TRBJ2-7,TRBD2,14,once,CASSSSGGSYEQYF,TGTGCCAGCAGCTCATCGGGGGGAAGCTACGAGCAGTACTTC
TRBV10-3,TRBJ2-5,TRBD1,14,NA,CATTDRGNRETQYF,TGTGCCACCACGGACAGGGGAAACCGAGAGACCCAGTACTTC
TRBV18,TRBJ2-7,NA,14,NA,CASSPGLGTYEQYF,TGTGCCAGCTCACCAGGACTGGGGACATACGAGCAGTACTTC
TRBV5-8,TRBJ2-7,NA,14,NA,CASTPREVSYEQYF,TGTGCCAGCACCCCCAGGGAGGTCTCCTACGAGCAGTACTTC
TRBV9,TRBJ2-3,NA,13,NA,CASSVGGENTQYF,TGTGCCAGCAGCGTAGGGGGCGAGAATACGCAGTATTTT
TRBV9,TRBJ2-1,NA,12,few,CASSGGSNEQFF,TGTGCCAGCAGCGGAGGTTCTAACGAGCAGTTCTTC
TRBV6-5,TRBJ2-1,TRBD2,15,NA,CASSRLAARLDEQFF,TGTGCCAGCAGCCGACTAGCGGCCCGCCTTGATGAGCAGTTCTTC
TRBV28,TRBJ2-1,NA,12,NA,CASSFERPEQFF,TGTGCCAGCAGTTTTGAGCGACCTGAGCAGTTCTTC
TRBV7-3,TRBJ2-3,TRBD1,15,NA,CASSSSGGSGDTQYF,TGTGCCAGCAGCTCCTCAGGGGGCTCCGGGGATACGCAGTATTTT
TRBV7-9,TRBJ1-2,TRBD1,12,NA,CASTGGPHGYTF,TGTGCCAGCACAGGGGGCCCACATGGCTACACCTTC
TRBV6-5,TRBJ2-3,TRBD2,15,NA,CASRRMTSATDTQYF,TGTGCCAGCAGAAGGATGACTAGCGCCACAGATACGCAGTATTTT
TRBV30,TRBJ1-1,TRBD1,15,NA,CAWMWQGVQGTEAFF,TGTGCCTGGATGTGGCAGGGGGTGCAAGGGACTGAAGCTTTCTTT
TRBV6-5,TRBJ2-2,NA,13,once,CASSPFNTGELFF,TGTGCCAGCAGCCCCTTTAACACCGGGGAGCTGTTTTTT
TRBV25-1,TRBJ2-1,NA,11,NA,CASSAQWEQFF,TGTGCCAGCAGTGCCCAGTGGGAGCAGTTCTTC
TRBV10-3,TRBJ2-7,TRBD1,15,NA,CAIRAPGQESYEQYF,TGTGCCATCCGAGCTCCGGGACAGGAGTCCTACGAGCAGTACTTC
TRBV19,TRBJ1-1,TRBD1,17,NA,CASSPLRDRGPNTEAFF,TGTGCCAGTAGTCCACTCCGGGACAGGGGCCCGAACACTGAAGCTTTCTTT
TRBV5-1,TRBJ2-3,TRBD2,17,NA,CASSSVAGGPGTDTQYF,TGCGCCAGCAGCTCTGTAGCGGGGGGGCCAGGCACAGATACGCAGTATTTT
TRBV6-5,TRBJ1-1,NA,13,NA,CASSLEMNTEAFF,TGTGCCAGCAGTCTCGAGATGAACACTGAAGCTTTCTTT
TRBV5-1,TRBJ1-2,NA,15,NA,CASSLEGQFLYGYTF,TGCGCCAGCAGCTTAGAGGGTCAGTTTCTCTATGGCTACACCTTC
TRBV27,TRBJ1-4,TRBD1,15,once,CASRTRDRRGEKLFF,TGTGCCAGCAGAACGAGGGACAGGAGGGGTGAAAAACTGTTTTTT
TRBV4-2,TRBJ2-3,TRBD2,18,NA,CASSQEKTSGLSTDTQYF,TGTGCCAGCAGCCAAGAGAAGACTAGCGGACTTAGCACAGATACGCAGTATTTT
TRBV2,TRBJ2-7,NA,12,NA,CASRELTYEQYF,TGTGCCAGCCGGGAGCTCACCTACGAGCAGTACTTC
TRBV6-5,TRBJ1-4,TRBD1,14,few,CASKGAAFNEKLFF,TGTGCCAGCAAGGGGGCGGCTTTTAATGAAAAACTGTTTTTT
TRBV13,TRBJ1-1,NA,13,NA,CASSLDQGTEAFF,TGTGCCAGCAGCTTAGACCAGGGGACTGAAGCTTTCTTT
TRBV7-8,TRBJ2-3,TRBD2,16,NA,CASSPASLAGSDTQYF,TGTGCCAGCAGCCCGGCCTCACTAGCGGGTTCGGATACGCAGTATTTT
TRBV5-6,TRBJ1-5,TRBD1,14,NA,CASSVGQGRAPQHF,TGTGCCAGCAGCGTAGGACAGGGTAGGGCGCCCCAGCATTTT
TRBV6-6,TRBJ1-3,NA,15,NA,CASSYVRGIGNTIYF,TGTGCCAGCAGTTACGTTAGGGGGATAGGAAACACCATATATTTT
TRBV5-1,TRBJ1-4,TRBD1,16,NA,CASSLWGQGINEKLFF,TGCGCCAGCAGCTTGTGGGGACAGGGAATTAATGAAAAACTGTTTTTT
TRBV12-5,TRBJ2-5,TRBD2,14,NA,CASGRTSGMETQYF,TGTGCTAGTGGTCGGACTAGCGGGATGGAGACCCAGTACTTC
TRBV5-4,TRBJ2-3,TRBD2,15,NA,CASSLEAGRTDTQYF,TGTGCCAGCAGCTTGGAAGCGGGGCGGACAGATACGCAGTATTTT
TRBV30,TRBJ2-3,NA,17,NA,CAWKGGTKAPSTDTQYF,TGTGCCTGGAAAGGCGGGACGAAGGCCCCTAGCACAGATACGCAGTATTTT
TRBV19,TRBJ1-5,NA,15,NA,CASSSTPNSNQPQHF,TGTGCCAGTAGTTCGACACCTAATAGCAATCAGCCCCAGCATTTT
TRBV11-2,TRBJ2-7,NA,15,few,CASSFGRGLSYEQYF,TGTGCCAGCAGCTTTGGCAGGGGCCTATCCTACGAGCAGTACTTC
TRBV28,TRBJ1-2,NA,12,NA,CASMGQGRGYTF,TGTGCCAGCATGGGTCAGGGTCGTGGCTACACCTTC
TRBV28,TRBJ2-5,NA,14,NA,CASRPQGRQETQYF,TGTGCCAGCAGGCCACAGGGTCGCCAAGAGACCCAGTACTTC
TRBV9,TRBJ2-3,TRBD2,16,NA,CASSLSGGVGKDTQYF,TGTGCCAGCAGCTTGAGCGGGGGCGTAGGAAAAGATACGCAGTATTTT
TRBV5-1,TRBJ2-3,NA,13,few,CASSSRAFDTQYF,TGCGCCAGCAGCTCTCGAGCATTCGATACGCAGTATTTT
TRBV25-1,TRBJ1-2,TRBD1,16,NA,CASSEQTGGANYGYTF,TGTGCCAGCAGTGAACAGACAGGGGGAGCTAACTATGGCTACACCTTC
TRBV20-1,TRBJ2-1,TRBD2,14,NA,CSASGTSGPQGQFF,TGCAGTGCTAGTGGGACTAGCGGGCCTCAGGGGCAGTTCTTC
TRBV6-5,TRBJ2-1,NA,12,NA,CASSPSYNEQFF,TGTGCCAGCAGTCCTTCCTACAATGAGCAGTTCTTC
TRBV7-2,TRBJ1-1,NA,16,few,CASSTIFTGMNTEAFF,TGTGCCAGCAGCACCATTTTCACAGGGATGAACACTGAAGCTTTCTTT
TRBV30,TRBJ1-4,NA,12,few,CAWENGYEKLFF,TGTGCCTGGGAAAACGGGTATGAAAAACTGTTTTTT
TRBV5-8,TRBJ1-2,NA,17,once,CASSLGRGSGTSGGYTF,TGTGCCAGCAGCTTGGGAAGGGGGAGCGGAACCTCGGGTGGCTACACCTTC